Listed here are 22 T cell receptor beta chains from one sample, sequenced in a study of shared clonotypes between healthy human individuals (TCRdb year 2020). Library preparation was by the immunoSEQ multiplex PCR assay. In TCRdb, the immuneACCESS table is reduced to in-frame sequences with V and J assigned. These tables do not hold every clone; where another copy was compared, an unresolved V gene accounts for under half, and the others remain unexplained. The sample profile shows over a million clones; around four fifths of them were found once. The top ten clones comprise about 1.4% of the sample. What was sequenced was memory CD4+ T cells sorted from blood. The sample's cell subset or site label, decoded: CD45RA-negative fraction. These receptors originate from a man aged 18 to 30 in good health.

This clone has only a few counts. The V gene is TRBV5-6, the J gene TRBJ1-5; D remains ambiguous. Germline CDR1 reads SGHDT; CDR2 reads YYEEEE. The CDR3 totals 11 residues. CDR3 sequence reads: CDQPANQPQHF. CDR3 nucleotide sequence: TGTGATCAGCCGGCGAATCAGCCCCAGCATTTT.

In its sample, this clone was seen a few times. The gene calls are TRBV19 and TRBJ1-5; 9 nucleotides line up with TRBD1. CDR1 and CDR2 (germline): LNHDA, SQIVND (reference sequence). This CDR3 is 15 amino acids long. V trimming: 5 bases; J trimming: 2 bases; junction bases outside the gene matches: 4. The CDR3 spells CASSVRDRGNQPQHF. The CDR3 nucleotides read TGTGCCAGTAGTGTCCGGGACAGGGGCAATCAGCCCCAGCATTTT.

V usage is TRBV5-4 and J usage is TRBJ1-5, with D uncertain. Germline CDR1 is SGHNT and CDR2 is YYREEE (reference sequence). Trimming took off 0 bases at V and 1 base at J, with 8 bases between the two ends. The CDR3 spans 15 residues. CDR3 in DNA: TGTGCCAGCAGCTTGGCCCCGGGCAGCAATCAGCCCCAGCATTTT. It translates to CASSLAPGSNQPQHF.

The rearrangement uses TRBV7-8 and TRBJ2-1; TRBD2 agrees at 9 bases. Trimming removed 6 bases from V and 3 bases from J; junction bases left unmatched: 6. Looked up from germline, CDR1 is SGHVS and CDR2 is FQNEAQ. CDR3 length: 15 residues. The CDR3 DNA sequence: TGTGCCAGCAGTCGAGCGGGGGGAATCTACAATGAGCAGTTCTTC. This gives the protein CASSRAGGIYNEQFF.

This clone appeared once. The genes are TRBV5-1 and TRBJ2-1; 10 bases line up with TRBD2. This CDR3 has 15 amino acids. V lost 2 bases to trimming and J lost 5 bases; unmatched junction nucleotides: 4. Germline V CDR1 and CDR2: SGHRS, YFSETQ. DNA for the CDR3: TGCGCCAGCAGCTTCCTAGCGGGGGCCCACAATGAGCAGTTCTTC. Amino acids: CASSFLAGAHNEQFF.

In DNA, the CDR3 is TGCGCCAGCAGCTTGGAAGGCAGATCGTACTCTGGAAACACCATATATTTT. Its translation is CASSLEGRSYSGNTIYF. The V and J genes are TRBV5-1 and TRBJ1-3; D gene unclear. V was clipped by 0 bases and J by 0 bases, with 13 bases between them. The CDR3 has 17 amino acids. Germline V gives CDR1 SGHRS, CDR2 YFSETQ.

V usage is TRBV5-1 and J usage is TRBJ1-3; 7 positions match TRBD1. Germline V CDR1 and CDR2: SGHRS, YFSETQ. CDR3 length: 16 amino acids. With V trimmed by 4 bases and J by 1 base, 8 bases remained unmatched. The chain's CDR3 is CASSTQGQKSGNTIYF. CDR3 DNA sequence: TGCGCCAGCAGCACACAGGGACAGAAATCTGGAAACACCATATATTTT.

This sequence joins TRBV7-9 and TRBJ2-1; D is possibly TRBD2 (5 bases). Germline CDR1 is SEHNR and CDR2 is FQNEAQ (reference sequence). There are 14 residues in the CDR3. V lost 5 bases and J lost 9, with 17 bases in between. The CDR3 nucleotides read TGTGCCAGCAGCCCCGCCGGGGATTACGGTGAGCAGTTCTTC. Residues: CASSPAGDYGEQFF. Together with reference TRBV7-9 and TRBJ2-1, the CDR3 gives the full variable domain: DTGVSQNPRHKITKRGQNVTFRCDPISEHNRLYWYRQTLGQGPEFLTYFQNEAQLEKSRLLSDRFSAERPKGSFSTLEIQRTEQGDSAMYLCASSPAGDYGEQFFGPGTRLTVL.

This chain links TRBV28 with TRBJ2-1, with 9 bases fitting TRBD1. Germline V lookup: CDR1 MDHEN, CDR2 SYDVKM. The CDR3 is made up of 16 amino acids. The trim removed 5 bases at V and 6 bases at J, leaving 11 bases unmatched. In DNA form, the CDR3 reads TGTGCCAGCAGTCCCAACCCGGGACAGGGTTCCAATGAGCAGTTCTTC. This gives the protein CASSPNPGQGSNEQFF.

The CDR3 region has the DNA TGTGCCAGCTCACGGGGACAGGGATATCAGCCCCAGCATTTT. It encodes CASSRGQGYQPQHF. The rearrangement joins TRBV18 to TRBJ1-5; 9 bases align to TRBD1. The V gene end was trimmed by 4 bases and the J gene end by 5 bases; junction bases not matched to a gene: 3. Germline V gene sequence: CDR1 KGHSH, CDR2 LQKENI. This CDR3 spans 14 amino acids.

The rearrangement links TRBV19 to TRBJ2-7, with 7 bases that match TRBD1. Losses at the gene ends were 6 bases for V and 6 bases for J; bases not matched to a gene: 5. CDR3 length: 12 residues. Germline CDR1 LNHDA, CDR2 SQIVND (reference sequence). CDR3 residues: CASSRQGIEQYF. Here the CDR3 DNA reads TGTGCCAGTAGCAGACAGGGCATCGAGCAGTACTTC.

The chain carries TRBV15 and TRBJ2-7; TRBD2 is a possible D gene (5 bases). Trimming cost V 0 bases and J 2 bases, with 14 bases left between them. Germline-derived CDR1 and CDR2 are LNHNV and YYDKDF (reference sequence). CDR3 length: 16 amino acids. The CDR3 coding sequence is TGTGCCACCAGCAGAGAAAAGGGAGCGGTAGCCTACGAGCAGTACTTC. This gives the protein CATSREKGAVAYEQYF.

The chain joins TRBV5-1 to TRBJ2-2; 8 positions agree with TRBD1. The CDR3 loop spans 15 amino acids. The germline V gene has CDR1 SGHRS and CDR2 YFSETQ. The J segment lost 3 bases and the V segment lost 7 bases, leaving 8 bases of the junction unmatched. Here the CDR3 reads CASGLTGEHTGELFF. CDR3 bases: TGCGCCAGCGGGTTGACAGGGGAGCACACCGGGGAGCTGTTTTTT. Drawing the rest from reference TRBV5-1 and TRBJ2-2, the complete variable domain is KAGVTQTPRYLIKTRGQQVTLSCSPISGHRSVSWYQQTPGQGLQFLFEYFSETQRNKGNFPGRFSGRQFSNSRSEMNVSTLELGDSALYLCASGLTGEHTGELFFGEGSRLTVL.

This sequence joins TRBV11-1 and TRBJ2-1; D possibly corresponds to TRBD2 (5 bases). Germline V gives CDR1 SGHAT, CDR2 FQDESV (reference sequence). This CDR3 spans 14 amino acids. Trimming left V 5 bases short and J 6 bases short, with 14 bases between. The CDR3 protein is CASSLRRGSNEQFF. As DNA, the CDR3 is TGTGCCAGCAGCCTGCGGCGTGGGAGCAATGAGCAGTTCTTC.

This clone was seen once. The genes are TRBV5-4 and TRBJ1-1; D remains unclear. Germline V gene sequence: CDR1 SGHNT, CDR2 YYREEE (reference sequence). The length of the CDR3 is 13 residues. Trimming took off 2 bases at V and 4 bases at J, with 9 bases between the two ends. The DNA for the CDR3 is TGTGCCAGCAGCTTACCCGAGGGCACTGAAGCTTTCTTT. Translated, it gives CASSLPEGTEAFF.

This clone occurred a few times. The gene calls are TRBV9 and TRBJ1-2; TRBD1 matches 8 bases. The V segment lost 4 bases and the J segment 3 bases; nucleotides outside the gene matches: 11. Germline CDR1 is SGDLS and CDR2 is YYNGEE. The CDR3 covers 16 residues. In nucleotides, the CDR3 is TGTGCCAGCAGCACGAGGGCAGGGGGCGCCGACTATGGCTACACCTTC. Its protein product is CASSTRAGGADYGYTF.

This chain joins TRBV5-1 and TRBJ2-3; TRBD2 aligns across 11 bases. The CDR3 is made up of 15 amino acids. J was trimmed by 4 bases and V by 4 bases; bases with no gene match: 5. Germline V gives CDR1 SGHRS, CDR2 YFSETQ. Here the CDR3 DNA reads TGCGCCAGCAGCCTATGGACTAGCGGGTCAGATACGCAGTATTTT. It codes for CASSLWTSGSDTQYF.

This chain uses TRBV4-3 with TRBJ2-2; the match to TRBD2 covers 11 bases. The CDR3 consists of 16 residues. With 4 bases clipped from V and 0 bases from J, the junction kept 1 base outside the gene matches. Germline CDR1 LGHNA, CDR2 YSLEER. Here the CDR3 reads CASSRGLAANTGELFF. The DNA of the CDR3 is TGCGCCAGCAGCCGGGGACTAGCGGCGAACACCGGGGAGCTGTTTTTT.

This chain connects TRBV5-1 to TRBJ2-7; no definite D call. The CDR3 covers 14 residues. The V gene lost 0 bases and the J gene lost 3 bases, with 10 bases spanning the gap. CDR1 is SGHRS, CDR2 YFSETQ, per germline. The CDR3 region has the DNA TGCGCCAGCAGCTTGGGACAACCCCACTACGAGCAGTACTTC. This codes for CASSLGQPHYEQYF.

This clone was found a few times. The V call is TRBV6-1, the J call TRBJ1-6; 9 bases map to TRBD1. The germline V gene encodes CDR1 MNHNS and CDR2 SASEGT. The CDR3 runs to 13 residues. The V and J ends lost 8 bases and 9 bases, in that order; junction bases with no gene match: 5. The CDR3: CASAGTGTSPLHF. CDR3 DNA sequence: TGTGCCAGCGCCGGGACAGGGACTTCACCCCTCCACTTT.

In this sample, this clone turned up a few times. V and J are TRBV6-5 and TRBJ2-2; 7 bases fit TRBD1. Trimming cost V 5 bases and J 7 bases; bases outside gene matches: 10. CDR3 length equals 15 residues. Per the germline V gene, CDR1 is MNHEY and CDR2 is SVGAGI. The CDR3 loop is CASSPSRGQGGELFF. The CDR3 DNA reads as TGTGCCAGCAGTCCTTCGAGGGGGCAGGGCGGGGAGCTGTTTTTT.

The chain carries TRBV18 and TRBJ2-3, with a weak D call TRBD2 (7 bases). V was trimmed by 6 bases and J by 3 bases, leaving 22 bases between them. Germline V lookup: CDR1 KGHSH, CDR2 LQKENI. The CDR3 sequence is 17 residues long. CDR3 region: CASSLPGGGGPTDTQYF. Here the CDR3 DNA reads TGTGCCAGCTCTTTACCCGGAGGGGGAGGGCCTACAGATACGCAGTATTTT.